The 29 T cell receptor beta chains below were found in one sample sequenced in a study of T-cell reconstitution after alpha-beta-depleted transplantation in children. Molecular barcoding with unique molecular identifiers was used for the TCRbeta library. TCRdb ran MiXCR on the PCR reads and lists one entry per CDR3 protein. This sample has 400,000 to 450,000 distinct CDR3 sequences, with 43% found just once. Sequenced material: PBMCs, taken before TCRalphabeta/CD19-depleted stem cell transplant. Every receptor here comes from a girl aged 2 to 9 with aplastic anemia, due to receive a stem cell transplant.

The V and J genes are TRBV12-3 or TRBV12-4 and TRBJ2-3; D gene ambiguous. The V and J ends lost 8 bases and 0 bases respectively, with 6 bases between them. This CDR3 contains 12 residues. The CDR3 nucleotides read TGTGCCAGCGGGGTCAGCACAGATACGCAGTATTTT. Encoded protein: CASGVSTDTQYF.

This clonotype occurred many times. The V call is TRBV7-3, the J call TRBJ2-6, with D perhaps TRBD1 (6 bases). The CDR3 runs to 17 residues. Germline CDR1 reads SGHTA; CDR2 reads FQGTGA. V was cut by 5 bases and J by 2 bases, with 16 bases left in between. CDR3 DNA: TGTGCCAGCAGCCCCCAAGGGGGTCGGGCTGGGGCCAACGTCCTGACTTTC. Its translation: CASSPQGGRAGANVLTF.

The chain is built from TRBV9 and TRBJ2-3; 7 nucleotides match TRBD2. The ends lost 2 bases at V and 2 bases at J; junction bases unmatched: 8. The CDR3 spans 16 residues. Germline loops: CDR1 SGDLS, CDR2 YYNGEE. Here the CDR3 reads CASSVMSGAHTDTQYF. The DNA of the CDR3 is TGTGCCAGCAGCGTCATGAGCGGGGCGCACACAGATACGCAGTATTTT.

The V call is TRBV27, the J call TRBJ2-5; 8 bases agree with TRBD1. V lost 5 bases and J lost 5; bases outside the gene matches: 13. Looked up from germline, CDR1 is MNHEY and CDR2 is SMNVEV (reference sequence). The CDR3 length is 16 residues. The CDR3 DNA is TGTGCCAGCAGTCCTGGGGACAGGTGGATGGAGGAGACCCAGTACTTC. Residues: CASSPGDRWMEETQYF.

This clonotype was seen many times. This chain joins TRBV20-1 and TRBJ2-4; D tentatively reads TRBD1 or TRBD2 (5 bases each). This CDR3 has 14 amino acids. The germline V gene encodes CDR1 DFQATT and CDR2 SNEGSKA (reference sequence). V lost 3 bases, J lost 1 base, and 10 bases lay in between. The CDR3 reads CSASLAGAKNIQYF. Here the CDR3 DNA reads TGCAGTGCTAGTCTAGCAGGGGCCAAAAACATTCAGTACTTC.

The chain couples TRBV5-1 to TRBJ2-7; 10 nucleotides match TRBD2. The CDR3 is 15 residues long. V lost 1 base and J lost 2; bases outside the gene matches: 3. Per germline, CDR1 SGHRS and CDR2 YFSETQ. As DNA, the CDR3 is TGCGCCAGCAGCTTGAGGACTAGCGGTCCCTACGAGCAGTACTTC. Protein product: CASSLRTSGPYEQYF.

DNA of the CDR3: TGCGCCAGCAGCTCGGGACACAGGGGGGCAGAAACTGAAGCTTTCTTT. Its translation: CASSSGHRGAETEAFF. The rearrangement uses TRBV5-1 and TRBJ1-1; TRBD1 matches at 8 bases. Germline V gives CDR1 SGHRS, CDR2 YFSETQ. This CDR3 comprises 16 residues. The V segment lost 3 bases and the J segment 5 bases; nucleotides outside the gene matches: 12.

This rearrangement joins TRBV12-3 or TRBV12-4 to TRBJ2-3; D may be TRBD1 (5 bases). This CDR3 contains 15 residues. V was cut by 4 bases and J by 2 bases, with 13 bases left in between. CDR3 amino acids: CASSSDIPITDTQYF. The DNA for the CDR3 is TGTGCCAGCAGTTCGGACATTCCGATCACAGATACGCAGTATTTT.

The chain uses TRBV7-6 and TRBJ2-7; a weak D match, TRBD1 (6 bases). The CDR3 loop spans 15 amino acids. Looked up from germline, CDR1 is SGHVS and CDR2 is FNYEAQ. Trimming took off 0 bases at V and 0 bases at J, with 9 bases between the two ends. CDR3 residues: CASSLAGAPSYEQYF. In DNA form, the CDR3 reads TGTGCCAGCAGCTTAGCGGGGGCTCCCTCCTACGAGCAGTACTTC.

This clonotype was detected only a few times. This chain joins TRBV20-1 and TRBJ2-3; D unresolved. CDR1 DFQATT and CDR2 SNEGSKA come from the germline V gene (reference sequence). This CDR3 spans 12 amino acids. Trimming removed 3 bases at V and 0 bases at J, with 4 bases between. The CDR3 is CSARVSTDTQYF. DNA for the CDR3: TGCAGTGCTAGGGTTAGCACAGATACGCAGTATTTT.

This clonotype was seen at least ten times. The V call is TRBV29-1, the J call TRBJ2-7; TRBD2 matches 7 bases. The V gene end was trimmed by 6 bases and the J gene end by 6 bases; junction bases not matched to a gene: 11. The CDR3 spans 13 residues. Germline CDR1 SQVTM, CDR2 ANQGSEA. The CDR3 protein is CSVGEGAGSEQYF. CDR3 coding DNA: TGCAGCGTGGGGGAGGGAGCGGGAAGCGAGCAGTACTTC.

This clonotype was seen more than once but under ten times. The CDR3 bases are TGTGCCAGCAGCCAATCCAAGAAGGGACAGAAGGCTGAAGCTTTCTTT. Translated, it gives CASSQSKKGQKAEAFF. The rearrangement links TRBV14 to TRBJ1-1, with 7 bases fitting TRBD1. CDR1 is SGHDN and CDR2 is FVKESK in the germline V gene. The CDR3 spans 16 residues. With V trimmed by 2 bases and J by 6 bases, 12 bases remained unmatched.

The J gene is TRBJ2-3, the V gene TRBV20-1; D perhaps matches TRBD1 (6 bases). This CDR3 has 15 residues. The germline V and J ends were trimmed by 3 bases and 6 bases, with 19 bases remaining between them. Germline V lookup: CDR1 DFQATT, CDR2 SNEGSKA (reference sequence). The CDR3 is CSAREYRDTIDTQYF. The CDR3, as DNA: TGCAGTGCTAGGGAGTATCGGGACACGATTGATACGCAGTATTTT.

The genes are TRBV18 and TRBJ2-1; tentatively, D is TRBD1 or TRBD2 (5 bases each). The CDR3 loop spans 13 amino acids. V was shortened by 4 bases and J by 8 bases, with 12 bases between the two germline ends. Germline values: CDR1 KGHSH, CDR2 LQKENI. The CDR3 spells CASSRGTADEQFF. For the CDR3, the DNA is TGTGCCAGCTCACGGGGGACCGCCGATGAGCAGTTCTTC.

A few counts support this clonotype. This chain connects TRBV20-1 to TRBJ2-7; 12 bases agree with TRBD2. Unmatched junction bases numbered 2, after V lost 3 bases and J lost 5 bases. From germline, CDR1 is DFQATT and CDR2 SNEGSKA (reference sequence). The CDR3 contains 13 residues. The CDR3 DNA sequence: TGCAGTGCTAGGACTAGCGGGAGACACGAGCAGTACTTC. As protein: CSARTSGRHEQYF.

The table lists this clonotype with a few counts. This chain uses TRBV6-1 with TRBJ2-5; D not resolved. V lost 1 base and J 1 base, leaving 10 bases between the germline ends. The germline gives CDR1 MNHNS, CDR2 SASEGT. The CDR3 loop spans 15 amino acids. This CDR3 reads CASSEEHNTQETQYF. The CDR3 nucleotides are TGTGCCAGCAGTGAAGAGCACAACACCCAAGAGACCCAGTACTTC.

Many counts were recorded for this clonotype. For the CDR3, the DNA is TGTGCCAGCAGAGTCGATCGCTCCTACGAGCAGTACTTC. Translating it yields CASRVDRSYEQYF. The chain joins TRBV6-1 to TRBJ2-7; D not resolved. V lost 6 bases and J lost 0, with 9 bases in between. Looked up from germline, CDR1 is MNHNS and CDR2 is SASEGT. The CDR3 consists of 13 residues.

V usage is TRBV5-5 and J usage is TRBJ2-1; D is perhaps TRBD2 (6 bases). The CDR3 is made up of 14 amino acids. The germline V and J ends were trimmed by 4 bases and 9 bases, with 17 bases remaining between them. Germline CDR1 SGHKS, CDR2 YYEKEE (reference sequence). The CDR3 sequence is CASSGHPEGPEQFF. The DNA for the CDR3 is TGTGCCAGCAGCGGTCATCCGGAGGGCCCTGAGCAGTTCTTC.

The rearrangement joins TRBV20-1 to TRBJ2-1, with 14 bases aligning to TRBD2. The germline CDR1 and CDR2 sequences are DFQATT and SNEGSKA (reference sequence). J was trimmed by 10 bases and V by 5 bases; bases with no gene match: 7. This CDR3 has 14 residues. In DNA form, the CDR3 reads TGCAGTGCTTGGACTAGCGGGAGGTTTAGGGAGCAGTTCTTC. Translated, it gives CSAWTSGRFREQFF.

The rearrangement uses TRBV20-1 and TRBJ2-7; D ambiguous. Germline V gene data show CDR1 as DFQATT and CDR2 as SNEGSKA (reference sequence). V lost 3 bases, J lost 4 bases, and 16 bases lay in between. This CDR3 is 14 amino acids long. The CDR3 spells CSASPGLSIYEQYF. The CDR3 nucleotides are TGCAGTGCTAGCCCAGGTCTGTCAATTTACGAGCAGTACTTC.

The DNA for the CDR3 is TGTGCCAGCAGTCCGGCTAGCTACCTCGGTGATACGCAGTATTTT. Encoded protein: CASSPASYLGDTQYF. The V gene is TRBV6-1, the J gene TRBJ2-3, with D possibly matching TRBD2 (5 bases). Trimming removed 5 bases from V and 6 bases from J, with 18 bases in between. This CDR3 is 15 amino acids long. CDR1 and CDR2 from the germline V gene are MNHNS and SASEGT.

Regarding this clonotype: A read error is possible here, since a much larger clone lies one base away. The chain recombines TRBV2 with TRBJ2-2; 10 bases fit TRBD2. The germline CDR1 and CDR2 sequences are SNHLY and FYNNEI. The CDR3 runs to 18 residues. CDR3 DNA: TGTACCAGCAGTTTGAGAGCGGGAGGGCCTTATAACACCGGGGAGCTGTTTTTT. Its translation is CTSSLRAGGPYNTGELFF.

In this sample, this clonotype turned up many times. J is TRBJ2-1 and V is TRBV12-3 or TRBV12-4; D tentatively fits TRBD1 or TRBD2 (5 bases each). Trimming cost V 6 bases and J 13 bases, with 13 bases left between them. This CDR3 region has 11 residues. CDR3: CASRQRGLQFF. The CDR3 bases are TGTGCCAGCAGACAGAGGGGCCTCCAGTTCTTC.

The genes are TRBV20-1 and TRBJ2-1, with TRBD2 matching over 8 bases. CDR3 length: 16 residues. V lost 3 bases to trimming and J lost 5 bases; unmatched junction nucleotides: 12. CDR1 is DFQATT, CDR2 SNEGSKA, per germline (reference sequence). The CDR3 nucleotides are TGCAGTGCTAGGGGCCCGGTAGCGGGGCGTAACAATGAGCAGTTCTTC. This translates into CSARGPVAGRNNEQFF.

This clonotype was seen many times. This sequence joins TRBV7-2 and TRBJ1-2, with a possible D match to TRBD1 (6 bases). The CDR3 has 13 residues. Per the germline V gene, CDR1 is SGHTA and CDR2 is FQGNSA. Trimming removed 2 bases at V and 6 bases at J, with 10 bases between. CDR3 nucleotides: TGTGCCAGCAGCTTAAAGAACAGGGATGGCTACACCTTC. Translation: CASSLKNRDGYTF.

The V call is TRBV20-1, the J call TRBJ2-1, with D possibly being TRBD2 (5 bases). Germline-derived CDR1 and CDR2 are DFQATT and SNEGSKA (reference sequence). The CDR3 covers 14 residues. V lost 3 bases and J 1 base, leaving 10 bases between the germline ends. CDR3 protein: CSARVRRSYNEQFF. The DNA of the CDR3 is TGCAGTGCTAGGGTTAGGAGGTCCTACAATGAGCAGTTCTTC.

The V gene is TRBV9, the J gene TRBJ1-1, with TRBD1 identical over 7 bases. The V gene's germline CDR1 is SGDLS and CDR2 YYNGEE. This CDR3 region has 15 residues. The junction had 11 bases not matched to a gene; V was cut back by 5 bases and J by 4 bases. The CDR3 sequence: CASRGPGQEGTEAFF. The CDR3, as DNA: TGTGCCAGCAGGGGGCCCGGACAGGAAGGCACTGAAGCTTTCTTT.

This clonotype came up a few times. The J gene is TRBJ2-7, the V gene TRBV28; 7 bases map to TRBD1. Per the germline V gene, CDR1 is MDHEN and CDR2 is SYDVKM. The J segment lost 5 bases and the V segment lost 6 bases, leaving 16 bases of the junction unmatched. CDR3 length: 16 residues. CDR3 protein: CASSLTPGQVWNEQYF. The CDR3 DNA reads as TGTGCCAGCAGCCTTACCCCTGGACAGGTTTGGAACGAGCAGTACTTC.

This rearrangement joins TRBV4-1 to TRBJ1-2, with D tentatively TRBD1 (5 bases). Trimming took 2 bases from V and 8 from J, leaving 12 bases between them. CDR3 length: 13 amino acids. Germline assignment: CDR1 MGHRA and CDR2 YSYEKL. The CDR3 protein is CASSQTLRDGYTF. CDR3 sequence (DNA): TGCGCCAGCAGCCAAACACTCAGGGACGGCTACACCTTC.